This entry features one T cell receptor (beta chain) sequence. Its antigen is not identified. Repertoires were generated with immunoSEQ multiplex PCR, while TCRdb's copy carries only in-frame clones and drops some. The sample lists 70,000 to 75,000 clones, roughly 85% occurring once. Patients were ruled out by autoimmune disease history or systemic immunosuppression. Samples were taken at baseline and on day 1 of cycles 4 and 7. Unmatched junction bases numbered 8, after V lost 3 bases and J lost 0 bases. CDR3 length: 16 residues. Germline V gene data show CDR1 as SGHAT and CDR2 as FQNNGV. The sample belongs to a study of OX40 agonist ivuxolimab in advanced cancers. The study, taken as a whole, reports: At 0.1 to 3.0 mg/kg, CD4+ and CD8+ blood T cells expanded clonally by week 6.

The TCR comes from an adult with an advanced solid tumor such as melanoma, head and neck, liver or kidney cancer. This rearrangement joins TRBV11-2 to TRBJ2-7; TRBD1 matches 7 bases. Sequences were derived from CD4+ or CD8+ T cells sorted from blood, sampled in a trial of the OX40 agonist ivuxolimab. The CDR3, as DNA: TGTGCCAGCAGCTTCCACAGGGGTCGTAGCTCCTACGAGCAGTACTTC. It encodes CASSFHRGRSSYEQYF.